Listed here is a single T cell receptor beta chain. As yet, its antigen is unknown. Generated by immunoSEQ multiplex PCR, the TCRdb table keeps only in-frame clones and is missing some. Among tens of thousands of clones listed, 80% were seen once. This specimen comes from a study of OX40 agonist ivuxolimab in advanced cancers. Study information: People in dose escalation had one of these cancers: hepatocellular carcinoma, melanoma, renal cell or head and neck cancer. Study-wide results and limits: There were also nonresponders showing low normalized T-cell clonal expansion. What antigens the expanded peripheral T cells recognized was never established.

The CDR3 covers 14 residues. Germline lookup yields CDR1 SEHNR and CDR2 FQNEAQ (reference sequence). Trimming took off 1 base at V and 6 bases at J, with 12 bases between the two ends. The rearrangement links TRBV7-9 to TRBJ1-1; D gene ambiguous. The sequence derives from an adult with an advanced solid tumor such as melanoma, head and neck, liver or kidney cancer. This specimen consisted of CD4+ or CD8+ T cells sorted from blood, obtained in a trial of the OX40 agonist ivuxolimab. The CDR3 coding sequence is TGTGCCAGCAGCTTAGGGCCGGGAGCGGCTGAAGCTTTCTTT. It specifies CASSLGPGAAEAFF. Drawing the rest from reference TRBV7-9 and TRBJ1-1, the complete variable domain is DTGVSQNPRHKITKRGQNVTFRCDPISEHNRLYWYRQTLGQGPEFLTYFQNEAQLEKSRLLSDRFSAERPKGSFSTLEIQRTEQGDSAMYLCASSLGPGAAEAFFGQGTRLTVV.